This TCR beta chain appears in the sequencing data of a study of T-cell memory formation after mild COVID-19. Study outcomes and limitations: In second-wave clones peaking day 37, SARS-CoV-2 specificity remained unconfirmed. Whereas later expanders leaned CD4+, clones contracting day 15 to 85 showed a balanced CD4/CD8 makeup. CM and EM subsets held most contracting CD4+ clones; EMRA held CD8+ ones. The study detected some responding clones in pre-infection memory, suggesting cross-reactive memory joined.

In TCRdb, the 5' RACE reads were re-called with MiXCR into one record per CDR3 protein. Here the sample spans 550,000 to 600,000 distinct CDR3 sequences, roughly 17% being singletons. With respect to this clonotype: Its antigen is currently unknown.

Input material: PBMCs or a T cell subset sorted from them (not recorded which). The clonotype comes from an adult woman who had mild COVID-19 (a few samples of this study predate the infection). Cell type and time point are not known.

CDR3 sequence (DNA): TGTGCCAGCAGTTTAGACAGGATGACCGGGGAGCTGTTTTTT. Translating gives CASSLDRMTGELFF. V and J are TRBV12-3 or TRBV12-4 and TRBJ2-2, with D perhaps matching TRBD1 (5 bases). V was pared by 1 base and J by 5 bases, with 8 bases between. The CDR3 spans 14 residues.